What follows are 31 T cell receptor beta chains derived from one specimen sequenced in a study of CD8+ T cells in alopecia areata. Isolated RNA was reverse transcribed into cDNA used as the sequencing template. This table comes from immunoSEQ multiplex PCR, and its TCRdb copy is limited to in-frame clones, with some not included. The sample lists approximately 180,000 clones, roughly 60% occurring once. Treatment reported: oral pan-JAK inhibitor, 5-10 mg twice daily. The source was CD4+ T cells sorted from blood, collected at week 24, from a patient treated with tofacitinib. Receptors originate from a human donor with alopecia areata.

V and J are TRBV7-3 and TRBJ2-7, with 7 bases fitting TRBD1. V dropped 5 bases and J dropped 6; count of bases not matched to a gene: 7. The CDR3 loop spans 13 amino acids. Germline V gene lookup returns CDR1 SGHTA and CDR2 FQGTGA. The CDR3 reads CASSPQTGSEQYF. The CDR3 DNA is TGTGCCAGCAGCCCGCAGACAGGGAGCGAGCAGTACTTC.

As DNA, the CDR3 is TGCGCCAGCAGCTTGGGGGATCCGAGCTCCTATAATTCACCCCTCCACTTT. It specifies CASSLGDPSSYNSPLHF. The V and J genes are TRBV5-1 and TRBJ1-6; unclear D gene. This CDR3 comprises 17 residues. The V end lost 0 bases, the J end lost 0 bases, and 10 bases lay between the germline ends. Germline loops: CDR1 SGHRS, CDR2 YFSETQ.

This clone was seen a handful of times. This chain uses TRBV21-1 with TRBJ2-7; TRBD1, the table's D call, lacks a check against the DNA. TRBV21-1 is annotated as a pseudogene. This CDR3 is 14 amino acids long. In nucleotides, the CDR3 is TGTGCCAGCAGCAAAGTTTATAGGGGCCACGAGCAGTACTTC. Translated, it gives CASSKVYRGHEQYF.

The rearrangement joins TRBV5-1 to TRBJ2-3; D is perhaps TRBD1 or TRBD2 (6 bases each). The CDR3 runs to 14 residues. The V gene's germline CDR1 is SGHRS and CDR2 YFSETQ. Trimming stripped 4 bases from V and 4 bases from J, with 13 bases between. The CDR3 DNA is TGCGCCAGCAGCCCACAGGGAGGCCCAGATACGCAGTATTTT. It is translated as CASSPQGGPDTQYF.

The chain carries TRBV30 and TRBJ2-7; D remains ambiguous. Trimming removed 2 bases at V and 0 bases at J, with 5 bases between. Germline V CDR1 and CDR2: GTSNPN, SVGIG (reference sequence). The CDR3 sequence is 12 residues long. The CDR3 sequence is CAWSHSSYEQYF. CDR3 in DNA: TGTGCCTGGAGTCACAGCTCCTACGAGCAGTACTTC.

The rearrangement uses TRBV5-6 and TRBJ2-3; D uncertain. The germline gives CDR1 SGHDT, CDR2 YYEEEE. The CDR3 spans 16 residues. Trimming took off 2 bases at V and 10 bases at J, with 23 bases between the two ends. The CDR3 protein is CASSFGPIGLAASQYF. The CDR3, as DNA: TGTGCCAGCAGCTTTGGGCCAATTGGGTTAGCAGCCTCGCAGTATTTT.

In this sample, this clone turned up a few times. The chain is built from TRBV29-1 and TRBJ1-2, with 8 positions matching TRBD1. Losses at the gene ends were 3 bases for V and 0 bases for J; bases not matched to a gene: 3. The CDR3 runs to 14 residues. Germline V gene lookup returns CDR1 SQVTM and CDR2 ANQGSEA. CDR3 residues: CSVEDRAANYGYTF. The CDR3 bases are TGCAGCGTTGAGGACAGGGCGGCTAACTATGGCTACACCTTC.

The gene calls are TRBV29-1 and TRBJ2-2; either TRBD1 or TRBD2 may fit D (6 bases each). Between the trimmed V and J ends, which lost 7 bases and 0 bases, there was a span of 12 bases. CDR3 length: 14 residues. Germline values: CDR1 SQVTM, CDR2 ANQGSEA. This chain's CDR3 is CSAFRGANTGELFF. The CDR3 bases are TGCAGCGCCTTTAGGGGGGCGAACACCGGGGAGCTGTTTTTT.

The V call is TRBV13, the J call TRBJ2-7; D might be TRBD2 (6 bases). The V gene lost 8 bases and the J gene lost 5 bases, with 13 bases spanning the gap. This CDR3 is 12 amino acids long. The germline gives CDR1 PRHDT, CDR2 FYEKMQ (reference sequence). CDR3 nucleotide sequence: TGTGCCAGCTCATCGGACTACCACGAGCAGTACTTC. Amino acid sequence: CASSSDYHEQYF.

The V and J genes are TRBV6-1 and TRBJ1-5; D gene uncertain. CDR1 is MNHNS and CDR2 is SASEGT in the germline V gene. The V and J ends lost 5 bases and 3 bases respectively, with 8 bases between them. The CDR3 has 13 amino acids. The CDR3 protein is CASSLLDNQPQHF. DNA of the CDR3: TGTGCCAGCAGTCTCCTTGACAATCAGCCCCAGCATTTT.

This clone was found once. The chain employs TRBV7-2 and TRBJ1-1; D remains ambiguous. The CDR3 totals 12 residues. V was pared by 3 bases and J by 2 bases, with 4 bases between. Per the germline V gene, CDR1 is SGHTA and CDR2 is FQGNSA. The CDR3 sequence: CASSFQNTEAFF. The CDR3 nucleotides read TGTGCCAGCAGCTTCCAAAACACTGAAGCTTTCTTT.

The chain employs TRBV2 and TRBJ1-1; D uncertain. The CDR3 length is 14 residues. The V gene's germline CDR1 is SNHLY and CDR2 FYNNEI. Trimming shortened V by 3 bases and J by 5 bases, and 13 bases separated the two germline ends. The CDR3 bases are TGTGCCAGCAGTGATCGGGGTCTGGGGACTGAAGCTTTCTTT. This sequence encodes CASSDRGLGTEAFF.

The gene calls are TRBV4-3 and TRBJ1-2; a weak D match, TRBD1 (6 bases). CDR3 length equals 14 residues. Per germline, CDR1 LGHNA and CDR2 YSLEER. Trimming removed 0 bases from V and 8 bases from J, with 13 bases in between. CDR3 amino acids: CASSQEGGPRGYTF. The CDR3 DNA is TGCGCCAGCAGCCAAGAGGGGGGGCCAAGGGGCTACACCTTC.

The rearrangement joins TRBV2 to TRBJ2-3; D remains ambiguous. The germline V gene encodes CDR1 SNHLY and CDR2 FYNNEI. The CDR3 runs to 12 residues. V was clipped by 5 bases and J by 4 bases, with 7 bases between them. CDR3: CASSPNPDTQYF. DNA of the CDR3: TGTGCCAGCAGTCCAAATCCAGATACGCAGTATTTT.

V is TRBV29-1 and J is TRBJ2-1; 9 positions agree with TRBD2. The germline V gene encodes CDR1 SQVTM and CDR2 ANQGSEA. Germline trimming cut 5 bases from V and 6 bases from J; bases unmatched to any gene: 5. The length of the CDR3 is 13 residues. The CDR3 region is CSVLAGGTNEQFF. In DNA form, the CDR3 reads TGCAGCGTTCTGGCGGGGGGGACCAATGAGCAGTTCTTC.

The chain employs TRBV5-1 and TRBJ1-1, with D perhaps matching TRBD1 (6 bases). The CDR3 has 13 amino acids. Germline assignment: CDR1 SGHRS and CDR2 YFSETQ. V lost 0 bases, J lost 5 bases, and 8 bases lay in between. CDR3 loop: CASSLAGATEAFF. CDR3 nucleotide sequence: TGCGCCAGCAGCTTGGCAGGGGCTACTGAAGCTTTCTTT.

The gene calls are TRBV4-3 and TRBJ2-2, with D possibly being TRBD1 or TRBD2 (5 bases each). V was trimmed by 0 bases and J by 4 bases, leaving 9 bases between them. CDR1 is LGHNA, CDR2 YSLEER, per germline. The CDR3 consists of 15 residues. As DNA, the CDR3 is TGCGCCAGCAGCCAAGAAGCCGGGACCACCGGGGAGCTGTTTTTT. As protein: CASSQEAGTTGELFF.

CDR3 residues: CATSRHTGGGEQAFF. DNA of the CDR3: TGTGCCACCAGCAGACATACAGGGGGCGGAGAGCAAGCTTTCTTT. The chain uses TRBV15 and TRBJ1-1; TRBD1 matches at 9 bases. This CDR3 is 15 amino acids long. The V gene end was trimmed by 2 bases and the J gene end by 9 bases; junction bases not matched to a gene: 10. Germline lookup yields CDR1 LNHNV and CDR2 YYDKDF (reference sequence).

V is TRBV11-2 and J is TRBJ2-5; D gene uncertain. Germline V gene data show CDR1 as SGHAT and CDR2 as FQNNGV. V was cut by 3 bases and J by 5 bases, with 7 bases left in between. The CDR3 covers 12 residues. The chain's CDR3 is CASSFLGETQYF. DNA of the CDR3: TGTGCCAGCAGCTTCCTAGGGGAGACCCAGTACTTC.

V is TRBV4-3 and J is TRBJ1-5; maybe TRBD1 (5 bases). The germline V gene encodes CDR1 LGHNA and CDR2 YSLEER. Trimming took off 4 bases at V and 6 bases at J, with 13 bases between the two ends. The CDR3 spans 14 residues. CDR3 coding DNA: TGCGCCAGCAGCCCCGGGACGCCGGGTCAGCCCCAGCATTTT. Translated: CASSPGTPGQPQHF.

CDR3 in DNA: TGTGCCAGCAGGACGGGGGTGTCTGGGGCCAACGTCCTGACTTTC. Its protein product is CASRTGVSGANVLTF. The rearrangement joins TRBV6-5 to TRBJ2-6; TRBD2 might be the D (6 bases). Germline V gene data show CDR1 as MNHEY and CDR2 as SVGAGI. V was shortened by 6 bases and J by 1 base, with 10 bases between the two germline ends. The CDR3 totals 15 residues.

The chain has TRBV30 and TRBJ1-2, with 7 positions matching TRBD1. The CDR3 totals 13 residues. With V trimmed by 1 base and J by 4 bases, 3 bases remained unmatched. Per the germline V gene, CDR1 is GTSNPN and CDR2 is SVGIG (reference sequence). CDR3 in amino acids: CAWSAGQLYGYTF. CDR3 coding DNA: TGTGCCTGGAGTGCGGGACAGCTCTATGGCTACACCTTC.

This chain connects TRBV5-1 to TRBJ1-2; D possibly corresponds to TRBD1 (5 bases). The CDR3 covers 13 residues. The V end lost 5 bases, the J end lost 8 bases, and 16 bases lay between the germline ends. The germline V gene encodes CDR1 SGHRS and CDR2 YFSETQ. In nucleotides, the CDR3 is TGCGCCAGCAGTCACGGGACTCCTCTAGGCTACACCTTC. It specifies CASSHGTPLGYTF.

Of note for this clone: The identical CDR3 is also encoded by other nucleotide sequences in the sample. The CDR3 loop reads CSAGTGYEQYF. The CDR3, as DNA: TGCAGCGCCGGGACTGGCTACGAGCAGTACTTC. V and J are TRBV29-1 and TRBJ2-7; TRBD2 might be the D (6 bases). In germline, CDR1 is SQVTM, CDR2 ANQGSEA. This CDR3 comprises 11 residues. Trimming stripped 7 bases from V and 3 bases from J, with 10 bases between.

This clone was observed a handful of times. The genes are TRBV29-1 and TRBJ1-1, with D possibly matching TRBD1 (5 bases). The germline gives CDR1 SQVTM, CDR2 ANQGSEA. The V and J ends lost 1 base and 5 bases respectively, with 11 bases between them. The CDR3 loop spans 13 amino acids. CDR3 DNA sequence: TGCAGCGTTGAAGGGGGGGGATGGACTGAAGCTTTCTTT. This translates into CSVEGGGWTEAFF. Together with reference TRBV29-1 and TRBJ1-1, the CDR3 gives the full variable domain: SAVISQKPSRDICQRGTSLTIQCQVDSQVTMMFWYRQQPGQSLTLIATANQGSEATYESGFVIDKFPISRPNLTFSTLTVSNMSPEDSSIYLCSVEGGGWTEAFFGQGTRLTVV.

This clone was counted between two and nine times. The chain links TRBV10-3 to TRBJ1-5, with D perhaps TRBD1 (6 bases). The length of the CDR3 is 12 residues. Germline V gives CDR1 ENHRY, CDR2 SYGVKD. With 8 bases removed from V and 4 bases from J, the gap between germline ends came to 9 bases. CDR3 loop: CAIGGRNQPQHF. CDR3 sequence (DNA): TGTGCCATCGGGGGGCGGAATCAGCCCCAGCATTTT.

V is TRBV7-2 and J is TRBJ1-1, with D perhaps TRBD1 (6 bases). Germline CDR1 is SGHTA and CDR2 is FQGNSA. Trimming stripped 1 base from V and 4 bases from J, with 10 bases between. CDR3 length: 14 amino acids. DNA for the CDR3: TGTGCCAGCAGCTTAGACAGGGCGTTCACTGAAGCTTTCTTT. Protein: CASSLDRAFTEAFF.

V and J are TRBV9 and TRBJ2-7; D is undetermined. The length of the CDR3 is 14 residues. Trimming shortened V by 0 bases and J by 3 bases, and 10 bases separated the two germline ends. Germline CDR1 is SGDLS and CDR2 is YYNGEE. The CDR3 DNA sequence: TGTGCCAGCAGCGTAGGCACAGAACTCTACGAGCAGTACTTC. Its translation: CASSVGTELYEQYF.

The CDR3 is CAWARDTGELFF. The CDR3 DNA reads TGTGCCTGGGCCAGGGACACCGGGGAGCTGTTTTTT. The rearrangement uses TRBV30 and TRBJ2-2; D perhaps matches TRBD1 (5 bases). V was shortened by 5 bases and J by 3 bases, with 7 bases between the two germline ends. Germline lookup yields CDR1 GTSNPN and CDR2 SVGIG (reference sequence). This CDR3 is built from 12 residues.

This chain uses TRBV9 with TRBJ2-6; D is unclear. The CDR3 consists of 15 residues. V lost 0 bases and J lost 0, with 4 bases in between. Germline V lookup: CDR1 SGDLS, CDR2 YYNGEE. The CDR3 region is CASSVGFSGANVLTF. The CDR3 DNA is TGTGCCAGCAGCGTAGGGTTCTCTGGGGCCAACGTCCTGACTTTC.

The gene calls are TRBV29-1 and TRBJ2-7; D may be TRBD2 (5 bases). Germline values: CDR1 SQVTM, CDR2 ANQGSEA. CDR3 length equals 11 residues. Trimming removed 5 bases at V and 6 bases at J, with 11 bases between. CDR3 nucleotides: TGCAGCGTTTCTTCTGCGGGCGAGCAGTACTTC. Protein product: CSVSSAGEQYF.